What follows are 4 T cell receptor beta chains derived from one specimen sequenced in a study of cytomegalovirus exposure and HLA in healthy donors. PCR primers comprised 60 Vbeta and 13 Jbeta primers. Profiling relied on immunoSEQ multiplex PCR, and the TCRdb table lists in-frame clones only, not all of them. The table includes about 130,000 clones, around 77% detected once. Sequencing was performed on PBMCs. The receptors stem from a man under 40 in good health.

V and J are TRBV7-9 and TRBJ2-1, with D perhaps TRBD1 (6 bases). From germline, CDR1 is SEHNR and CDR2 FQNEAQ (reference sequence). The V end was cut by 5 bases, the J end by 0 bases, with 11 bases between. The CDR3 is made up of 15 amino acids. CDR3 amino acids: CASSLRDISYNEQFF. The CDR3 coding sequence is TGTGCCAGCAGCCTTAGGGACATCTCCTACAATGAGCAGTTCTTC. Together with reference TRBV7-9 and TRBJ2-1, the CDR3 gives the full variable domain: DTGVSQNPRHKITKRGQNVTFRCDPISEHNRLYWYRQTLGQGPEFLTYFQNEAQLEKSRLLSDRFSAERPKGSFSTLEIQRTEQGDSAMYLCASSLRDISYNEQFFGPGTRLTVL.

The chain has TRBV18 and TRBJ2-5; D is undetermined. The CDR3 contains 15 residues. The V end was cut by 6 bases, the J end by 1 base, with 15 bases between. Germline loops: CDR1 KGHSH, CDR2 LQKENI. This chain's CDR3 is CASSAPSSPQETQYF. The CDR3, as DNA: TGTGCCAGCTCTGCACCAAGCTCCCCCCAAGAGACCCAGTACTTC.

The CDR3 nucleotides read TGTGCCAGCAGCCAAACTTCCATCCCCTCCTACGAGCAGTACTTC. Its translation is CASSQTSIPSYEQYF. The chain carries TRBV7-9 and TRBJ2-7; no firm D call. This CDR3 is built from 15 residues. V gave up 5 bases and J gave up 0 bases, with 14 bases separating them. CDR1 is SEHNR and CDR2 is FQNEAQ in the germline V gene (reference sequence). Variable domain in full (rest from reference TRBV7-9 and TRBJ2-7): DTGVSQNPRHKITKRGQNVTFRCDPISEHNRLYWYRQTLGQGPEFLTYFQNEAQLEKSRLLSDRFSAERPKGSFSTLEIQRTEQGDSAMYLCASSQTSIPSYEQYFGPGTRLTVT.

This clone was found a few times. This rearrangement joins TRBV11-3 to TRBJ1-2; D ambiguous. Germline lookup yields CDR1 SGHNT and CDR2 YENEEA. The CDR3 totals 14 residues. V was clipped by 5 bases and J by 8 bases, with 18 bases between them. CDR3 sequence: CASSVDPAARGYTF. The CDR3 DNA follows: TGTGCCAGCAGCGTCGACCCCGCAGCTAGAGGCTACACCTTC.